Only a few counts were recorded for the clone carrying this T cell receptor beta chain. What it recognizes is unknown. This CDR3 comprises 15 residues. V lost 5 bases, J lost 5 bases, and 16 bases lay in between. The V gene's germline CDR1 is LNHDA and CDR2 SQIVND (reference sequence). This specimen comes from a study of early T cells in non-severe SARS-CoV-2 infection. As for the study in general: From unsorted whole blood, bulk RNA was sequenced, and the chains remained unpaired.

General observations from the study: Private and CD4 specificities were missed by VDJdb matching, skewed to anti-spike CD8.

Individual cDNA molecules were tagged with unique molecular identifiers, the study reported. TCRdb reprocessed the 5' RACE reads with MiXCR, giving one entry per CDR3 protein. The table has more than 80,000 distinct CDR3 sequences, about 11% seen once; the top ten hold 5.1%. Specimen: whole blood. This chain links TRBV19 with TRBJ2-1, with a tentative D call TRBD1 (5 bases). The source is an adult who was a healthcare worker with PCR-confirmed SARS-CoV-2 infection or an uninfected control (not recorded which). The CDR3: CASSSDTVTDNEQFF. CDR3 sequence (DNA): TGTGCCAGTAGTTCGGACACGGTTACTGACAATGAGCAGTTCTTC.